The present T cell receptor (beta chain) was sequenced within a study of control samples from healthy donors and cancer patients. TCRdb's table, derived via immunoSEQ multiplex PCR, lists solely in-frame clones and lacks some. The sample has 70,000 or so clones; about nine tenths are singletons. CDR3 length: 18 residues. Trimming at V came to 3 bases and at J to 2 bases, leaving 7 bases not matched to a gene. Germline-derived CDR1 and CDR2 are SGHRS and YFSETQ. The sample consisted of PBMCs. The clonotype was recovered from a man aged 55 to 69 with lung cancer. The chain has TRBV5-1 and TRBJ2-6, with 11 bases fitting TRBD1. The CDR3 spells CASSSTGQGGTGANVLTF. For the CDR3, the DNA is TGCGCCAGCAGCTCAACGGGACAGGGGGGTACTGGGGCCAACGTCCTGACTTTC.